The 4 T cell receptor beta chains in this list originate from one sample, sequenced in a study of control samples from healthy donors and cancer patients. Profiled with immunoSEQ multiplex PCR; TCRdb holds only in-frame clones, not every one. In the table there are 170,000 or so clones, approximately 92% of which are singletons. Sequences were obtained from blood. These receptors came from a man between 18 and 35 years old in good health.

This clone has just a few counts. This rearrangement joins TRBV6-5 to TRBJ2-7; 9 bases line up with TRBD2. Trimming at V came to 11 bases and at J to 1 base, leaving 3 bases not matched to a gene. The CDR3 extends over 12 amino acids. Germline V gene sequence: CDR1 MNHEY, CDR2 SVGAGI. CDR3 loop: CASRGGSYEQYF. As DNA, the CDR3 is TGTGCCTCGCGGGGGGGTTCCTACGAGCAGTACTTC.

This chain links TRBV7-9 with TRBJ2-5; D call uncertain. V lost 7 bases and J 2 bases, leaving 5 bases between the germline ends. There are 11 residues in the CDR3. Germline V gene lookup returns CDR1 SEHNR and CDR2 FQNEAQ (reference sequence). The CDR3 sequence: CASTRQETQYF. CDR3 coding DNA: TGTGCCAGCACCCGACAAGAGACCCAGTACTTC. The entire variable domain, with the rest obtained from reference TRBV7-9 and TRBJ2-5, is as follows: DTGVSQNPRHKITKRGQNVTFRCDPISEHNRLYWYRQTLGQGPEFLTYFQNEAQLEKSRLLSDRFSAERPKGSFSTLEIQRTEQGDSAMYLCASTRQETQYFGPGTRLLVL.

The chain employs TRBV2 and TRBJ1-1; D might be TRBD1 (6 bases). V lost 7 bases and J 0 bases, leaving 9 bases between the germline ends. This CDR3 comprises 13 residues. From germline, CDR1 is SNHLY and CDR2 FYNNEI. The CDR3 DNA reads TGTGCCAGCAAGACAGGTTTGAACACTGAAGCTTTCTTT. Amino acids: CASKTGLNTEAFF.

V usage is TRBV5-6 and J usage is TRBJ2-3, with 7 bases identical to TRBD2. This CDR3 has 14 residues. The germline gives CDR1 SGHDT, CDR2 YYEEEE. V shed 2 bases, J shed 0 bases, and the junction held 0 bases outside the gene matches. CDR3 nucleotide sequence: TGTGCCAGCAGCTTAGCGGGGAGCACAGATACGCAGTATTTT. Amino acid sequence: CASSLAGSTDTQYF.